The clone carrying this T cell receptor beta chain has only a few counts. The antigen is unknown. The collection from each donor was one heparinised blood draw averaging roughly 100 mL. By way of CD45RO/CCR7/CD25/CD127/CD95/CD27, the CD4+ regulatory, stem cell-like memory, central memory and naive cells were sorted. Since all of the isolated RNA was reverse transcribed, expressed TCRB transcripts were what got sequenced. Sequenced naive, central memory and regulatory T cell samples produced an average of about 3.57 million reads. The repertoire was sequenced with immunoSEQ multiplex PCR; TCRdb's copy has only in-frame clones and lacks some. The sample includes about 27,000 clones, 56% of them seen just once. The data stem from a study of beta chain features in type 1 diabetes. Study results and limitations: Type 1 diabetes patients had VDJ junctions that carried fewer insertions and more deletions. Shortening of TCRB CDR3s, moderate but significant, appeared in all four CD4+ subsets of Type 1 diabetes patients.

The sample was Tregs from blood. The sequence derives from a woman younger than 35 with type 1 diabetes.

CDR3 amino acids: CASSPWTGTNSPLHF. In DNA form, the CDR3 reads TGTGCCAGCAGCCCATGGACAGGAACCAATTCACCCCTCCACTTT. The chain combines TRBV7-2 with TRBJ1-6; TRBD1 agrees at 7 bases. This CDR3 is 15 amino acids long. The germline gives CDR1 SGHTA, CDR2 FQGNSA. Losses at the gene ends were 5 bases for V and 7 bases for J; bases not matched to a gene: 8.